What follows are 28 T cell receptor beta chains derived from one specimen sequenced in a study of blood T cell repertoires in COVID-19. The method was immunoSEQ multiplex PCR; TCRdb's version includes in-frame clones alone and lacks a portion of them. Found here are tens of thousands of clones, around 87% of them singletons; the top ten hold approximately 7%. The source material was peripheral blood. Every receptor here comes from a man aged 50 to 60 with active COVID-19.

The J gene is TRBJ2-5, the V gene TRBV6-5; TRBD2 matches at 7 bases. This CDR3 spans 15 amino acids. V lost 5 bases, J lost 5 bases, and 11 bases stayed unmatched. The germline gives CDR1 MNHEY, CDR2 SVGAGI. The CDR3 DNA is TGTGCCAGCAGTCCTTGGGGCGGGAGTGAGGAGACCCAGTACTTC. Residues: CASSPWGGSEETQYF.

V is TRBV12-3 or TRBV12-4 and J is TRBJ2-7; possibly TRBD2 for D (5 bases). Trimming pared 3 bases from V and 6 bases from J, leaving 12 bases between. The CDR3 spans 13 residues. This chain's CDR3 is CASSLRESGEQYF. In DNA, the CDR3 is TGTGCCAGCAGTTTGAGGGAATCGGGCGAGCAGTACTTC.

The chain joins TRBV6-4 to TRBJ1-3, with D hard to call. Looked up from germline, CDR1 is MRHNA and CDR2 is SNTAGT. V lost 4 bases, J lost 4 bases, and 17 bases lay in between. This CDR3 contains 16 residues. The chain's CDR3 is CASSVKFPPGGNTIYF. In nucleotides, the CDR3 is TGTGCCAGCAGTGTGAAGTTCCCCCCAGGAGGAAACACCATATATTTT.

The chain combines TRBV6-5 with TRBJ1-1, with a possible D match to TRBD1 (5 bases). The V gene lost 0 bases and the J gene lost 4 bases, with 12 bases spanning the gap. Germline values: CDR1 MNHEY, CDR2 SVGAGI. The CDR3 extends over 15 amino acids. The CDR3 nucleotides read TGTGCCAGCAGTTACTCAATGGTGGGGGGCACTGAAGCTTTCTTT. Translating gives CASSYSMVGGTEAFF.

The J gene is TRBJ2-7, the V gene TRBV5-1; 10 bases match TRBD1. Germline-derived CDR1 and CDR2 are SGHRS and YFSETQ. The ends lost 3 bases at V and 5 bases at J; junction bases unmatched: 5. This CDR3 spans 14 amino acids. The CDR3 DNA is TGCGCCAGCAGCTCCCGGGACAGGGGTGACGAGCAGTACTTC. This translates into CASSSRDRGDEQYF.

J is TRBJ1-2 and V is TRBV30; tentative D call: TRBD1 (5 bases). V lost 2 bases and J 2 bases, leaving 12 bases between the germline ends. The V gene's germline CDR1 is GTSNPN and CDR2 SVGIG (reference sequence). The CDR3 covers 14 residues. The chain's CDR3 is CAWSSLDNNYGYTF. The DNA of the CDR3 is TGTGCCTGGAGTTCCTTGGACAACAACTATGGCTACACCTTC. Combining the CDR3 with reference TRBV30 and TRBJ1-2 gives the whole variable domain SQTIHQWPATLVQPVGSPLSLECTVEGTSNPNLYWYRQAAGRGLQLLFYSVGIGQISSEVPQNLSASRPQDRQFILSSKKLLLSDSGFYLCAWSSLDNNYGYTFGSGTRLTVV.

This chain connects TRBV6-5 to TRBJ2-3; possibly TRBD1 for D (6 bases). Deletions cut 6 bases from V and 2 bases from J, with 12 bases between. This CDR3 has 14 residues. Per the germline V gene, CDR1 is MNHEY and CDR2 is SVGAGI. CDR3 region: CASRGAILTDTQYF. The CDR3 region has the DNA TGTGCCAGCAGGGGGGCAATCCTCACAGATACGCAGTATTTT.

V usage is TRBV28 and J usage is TRBJ2-1, with 10 positions matching TRBD2. Losses at the gene ends were 5 bases for V and 3 bases for J; bases not matched to a gene: 7. Germline V gene data show CDR1 as MDHEN and CDR2 as SYDVKM. CDR3 size: 16 residues. CDR3 sequence reads: CASSSLSGGDYNEQFF. CDR3 DNA sequence: TGTGCCAGCAGTAGTCTAAGCGGGGGGGACTACAATGAGCAGTTCTTC.

This chain connects TRBV7-9 to TRBJ2-7; 10 bases fit TRBD2. J was trimmed by 4 bases and V by 1 base; bases with no gene match: 4. The CDR3 runs to 15 residues. Per the germline V gene, CDR1 is SEHNR and CDR2 is FQNEAQ (reference sequence). CDR3 residues: CASSLEASGGYEQYF. Written as DNA, the CDR3 is TGTGCCAGCAGCTTAGAGGCTAGCGGGGGATACGAGCAGTACTTC. Full variable domain (remainder filled in from reference TRBV7-9 and TRBJ2-7): DTGVSQNPRHKITKRGQNVTFRCDPISEHNRLYWYRQTLGQGPEFLTYFQNEAQLEKSRLLSDRFSAERPKGSFSTLEIQRTEQGDSAMYLCASSLEASGGYEQYFGPGTRLTVT.

As DNA, the CDR3 is TGTGCCAGCAGTAAGGGGATGAACACTGAAGCTTTCTTT. Protein product: CASSKGMNTEAFF. J is TRBJ1-1 and V is TRBV6-4; a possible D gene is TRBD1 (5 bases). V dropped 5 bases and J dropped 0 bases, with 7 bases sitting between them. This CDR3 has 13 amino acids. The germline CDR1 and CDR2 sequences are MRHNA and SNTAGT.

V usage is TRBV11-3 and J usage is TRBJ2-3, with 7 nucleotides matching TRBD1. Germline CDR1 reads SGHNT; CDR2 reads YENEEA. The CDR3 runs to 15 residues. J lost 3 bases, V lost 1 base, and 4 bases had no gene match. The chain's CDR3 is CASSLGGGRTDTQYF. Written as DNA, the CDR3 is TGTGCCAGCAGCTTAGGAGGGGGCAGGACAGATACGCAGTATTTT.

The chain recombines TRBV5-4 with TRBJ1-2; D uncertain. CDR1 is SGHNT and CDR2 is YYREEE in the germline V gene (reference sequence). V gave up 5 bases and J gave up 6 bases, with 17 bases separating them. This CDR3 has 14 amino acids. The CDR3 region is CASRKPGGGDGYTF. The CDR3 coding sequence is TGTGCCAGCAGGAAGCCGGGCGGAGGCGATGGCTACACCTTC.

The V and J genes are TRBV10-3 and TRBJ1-1, with TRBD1 as a possible D gene (6 bases). Germline CDR1 and CDR2: ENHRY and SYGVKD. Deletions cut 10 bases from V and 1 base from J, with 13 bases between. This CDR3 contains 13 residues. CDR3 coding DNA: TGTGCCAGTTCAGGGGCGGGGAACACTGAAGCTTTCTTT. It specifies CASSGAGNTEAFF.

The genes are TRBV28 and TRBJ1-4, with D possibly TRBD1 on 6 matching bases. V gave up 3 bases and J gave up 3 bases, with 14 bases separating them. CDR3 length: 16 residues. CDR1 is MDHEN, CDR2 SYDVKM, per germline. The CDR3 protein is CASSFIGGDSNEKLFF. The CDR3, as DNA: TGTGCCAGCAGTTTTATAGGGGGGGATTCTAATGAAAAACTGTTTTTT.

This clone was picked up one time. The genes are TRBV3-1 (or the pseudogene TRBV3-2) and TRBJ1-1; D gene ambiguous. From germline, CDR1 is LGHDT and CDR2 YNNKEL (reference sequence). The CDR3 length is 18 residues. The V gene lost 1 base and the J gene lost 0 bases, with 18 bases spanning the gap. The CDR3 DNA reads as TGTGCCAGCAGCCAAGGGCTGGGGAGCGACGGCATGAACACTGAAGCTTTCTTT. This encodes CASSQGLGSDGMNTEAFF.

The CDR3 sequence is CASSQDWGGSLMNTEAFF. Here the CDR3 DNA reads TGCGCCAGCAGCCAAGATTGGGGAGGAAGTTTGATGAACACTGAAGCTTTCTTT. The V and J genes are TRBV4-3 and TRBJ1-1; D is ambiguous. Germline V gene sequence: CDR1 LGHNA, CDR2 YSLEER. With 0 bases removed from V and 0 bases from J, the gap between germline ends came to 17 bases. CDR3 length: 18 residues.

The chain joins TRBV25-1 to TRBJ2-7; TRBD1 matches 9 bases. The J segment lost 5 bases and the V segment lost 3 bases, leaving 8 bases of the junction unmatched. CDR3 length equals 15 residues. From germline, CDR1 is MGHDK and CDR2 SYGVNS. CDR3 sequence (DNA): TGTGCCAGCAGTGATGATAGGACAGGGGCCCACGAGCAGTACTTC. This codes for CASSDDRTGAHEQYF.

This rearrangement joins TRBV6-2 or TRBV6-3 to TRBJ2-1, with TRBD2 matching 7 bases. There are 17 residues in the CDR3. The V gene end was trimmed by 4 bases and the J gene end by 7 bases; junction bases not matched to a gene: 16. The germline gives CDR1 MNHEY, CDR2 SVGEGT. CDR3: CASSLRWGAGWGNEQFF. The DNA of the CDR3 is TGTGCCAGCAGTTTACGATGGGGAGCGGGATGGGGTAATGAGCAGTTCTTC.

The V call is TRBV6-5, the J call TRBJ1-4; D gene unclear. Trimming cost V 0 bases and J 0 bases, with 8 bases left between them. The V gene's germline CDR1 is MNHEY and CDR2 SVGAGI. There are 16 residues in the CDR3. The CDR3 protein is CASSYSGAPTNEKLFF. The CDR3 DNA reads TGTGCCAGCAGTTACTCAGGAGCCCCAACTAATGAAAAACTGTTTTTT.

The rearrangement uses TRBV30 and TRBJ1-2; tentative D call: TRBD1 (5 bases). Germline CDR1 reads GTSNPN; CDR2 reads SVGIG (reference sequence). This CDR3 contains 14 residues. Trimming stripped 2 bases from V and 4 bases from J, with 14 bases between. The CDR3 bases are TGTGCCTGGAGTAGGGGCGGGGCCGGCTATGGCTACACCTTC. Its protein is CAWSRGGAGYGYTF. Variable domain in full (rest from reference TRBV30 and TRBJ1-2): SQTIHQWPATLVQPVGSPLSLECTVEGTSNPNLYWYRQAAGRGLQLLFYSVGIGQISSEVPQNLSASRPQDRQFILSSKKLLLSDSGFYLCAWSRGGAGYGYTFGSGTRLTVV.

This clone was found once. The V gene is TRBV11-2, the J gene TRBJ1-1; 7 bases agree with TRBD1. Germline CDR1 reads SGHAT; CDR2 reads FQNNGV. V was clipped by 5 bases and J by 1 base; unmatched bases: 4. CDR3 length equals 14 residues. The CDR3 region has the DNA TGTGCCAGCAGCCTTGACAGGGCGAACACTGAAGCTTTCTTT. Its translation is CASSLDRANTEAFF.

For this clone: This CDR3 is also generated by other DNA sequences in the sample. J is TRBJ2-5 and V is TRBV5-1, with 11 bases that match TRBD2. The length of the CDR3 is 15 residues. The ends lost 0 bases at V and 5 bases at J; junction bases unmatched: 3. The germline CDR1 and CDR2 sequences are SGHRS and YFSETQ. The CDR3 here is CASSLGTSGGETQYF. The DNA of the CDR3 is TGCGCCAGCAGCTTGGGAACTAGCGGGGGTGAGACCCAGTACTTC.

The rearrangement links TRBV5-1 to TRBJ2-5, with 14 bases aligning to TRBD2. The CDR3 length is 17 residues. V shed 4 bases and J 2 bases; nucleotides not matched to a gene: 7. Germline V lookup: CDR1 SGHRS, CDR2 YFSETQ. This CDR3 reads CASSSTGTSGGQETQYF. CDR3 sequence (DNA): TGCGCCAGCAGCAGCACCGGGACTAGCGGGGGACAAGAGACCCAGTACTTC.

V usage is TRBV27 and J usage is TRBJ2-5; D might be TRBD2 (6 bases). V lost 6 bases and J 2 bases, leaving 13 bases between the germline ends. This CDR3 region has 14 residues. CDR1 and CDR2 (germline): MNHEY, SMNVEV (reference sequence). The CDR3 here is CASRRRGTQETQYF. For the CDR3, the DNA is TGTGCCAGCAGACGACGGGGGACTCAAGAGACCCAGTACTTC.

This rearrangement joins TRBV5-1 to TRBJ1-1; D may be TRBD1 (5 bases). Trimming took off 3 bases at V and 4 bases at J, with 13 bases between the two ends. Germline V CDR1 and CDR2: SGHRS, YFSETQ. This CDR3 is 14 amino acids long. The CDR3 bases are TGCGCCAGCAGCTCCTCAGCGGGGGGCACTGAAGCTTTCTTT. Amino acids: CASSSSAGGTEAFF. Supplemented by reference TRBV5-1 and TRBJ1-1, the full variable domain reads KAGVTQTPRYLIKTRGQQVTLSCSPISGHRSVSWYQQTPGQGLQFLFEYFSETQRNKGNFPGRFSGRQFSNSRSEMNVSTLELGDSALYLCASSSSAGGTEAFFGQGTRLTVV.

Here the CDR3 reads CASRREGETQYF. The CDR3 DNA reads TGTGCCAGCCGTCGGGAGGGGGAGACCCAGTACTTC. The V gene is TRBV2, the J gene TRBJ2-5; 8 bases are shared with TRBD2. The CDR3 extends over 12 amino acids. Germline CDR1 SNHLY, CDR2 FYNNEI. With V trimmed by 8 bases and J by 5 bases, 4 bases remained unmatched.

The V and J genes are TRBV6-1 and TRBJ1-5; D gene uncertain. Germline CDR1 MNHNS, CDR2 SASEGT. The CDR3 consists of 13 residues. V was clipped by 3 bases and J by 5 bases, with 8 bases between them. CDR3 sequence: CASSDGEDQPQHF. The CDR3, as DNA: TGTGCCAGCAGTGACGGGGAGGATCAGCCCCAGCATTTT.

V and J are TRBV21-1 and TRBJ2-3; the DNA was not compared with TRBD2, the D call given in the table. TRBV21-1 is an annotated pseudogene. The CDR3 totals 17 residues. As DNA, the CDR3 is TGTGCCAGCAGCACAAACTCCAGGAGGGTCTGCACAGATACGCAGTATTTT. Amino acid sequence: CASSTNSRRVCTDTQYF.